This T cell receptor beta chain was sequenced during a study of cytomegalovirus exposure and HLA in healthy donors. The PCR ran on 60 Vbeta and 13 Jbeta primers. Generated by immunoSEQ multiplex PCR, the TCRdb table keeps only in-frame clones and is missing some. The sample lists about 130,000 clones, approximately 83% occurring once. V lost 5 bases to trimming and J lost 3 bases; unmatched junction nucleotides: 8. CDR3 size: 15 residues. Germline values: CDR1 SGHNT, CDR2 YENEEA. This chain uses TRBV11-3 with TRBJ2-5; 8 positions agree with TRBD1. The sample taken for sequencing was PBMCs. The source is a woman in her thirties or forties in good health and CMV-seropositive. CDR3 sequence (DNA): TGTGCCAGCAGCCCGGGACAGGAGATTGAAGAGACCCAGTACTTC. Translating gives CASSPGQEIEETQYF.